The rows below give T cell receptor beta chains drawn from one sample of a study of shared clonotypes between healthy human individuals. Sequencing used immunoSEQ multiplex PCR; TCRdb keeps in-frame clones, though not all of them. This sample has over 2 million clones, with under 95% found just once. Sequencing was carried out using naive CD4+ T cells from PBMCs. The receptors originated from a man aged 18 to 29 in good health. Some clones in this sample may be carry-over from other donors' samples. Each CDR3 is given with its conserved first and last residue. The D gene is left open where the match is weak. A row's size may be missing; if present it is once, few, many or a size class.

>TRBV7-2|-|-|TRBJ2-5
CASSLVRGQETQYF
TGTGCCAGCAGCTTAGTTCGCGGACAAGAGACCCAGTACTTC
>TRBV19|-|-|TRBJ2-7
CASSIFPGTEQYF
TGTGCCAGTAGTATATTTCCAGGGACCGAGCAGTACTTC
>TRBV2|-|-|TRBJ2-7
CASSIYEQYF
TGTGCCAGCAGTATTTACGAGCAGTACTTC
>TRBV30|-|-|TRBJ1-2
CAWSLGQPRSGYTF
TGTGCCTGGAGCCTCGGACAGCCCAGGAGTGGCTACACCTTC
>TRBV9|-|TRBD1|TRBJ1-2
CASSIQGNYGYTF
TGTGCCAGCAGCATACAGGGGAACTATGGCTACACCTTC
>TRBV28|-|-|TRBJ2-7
CASSLTQSSYEQYF
TGTGCCAGCAGTTTAACGCAGAGCTCCTACGAGCAGTACTTC
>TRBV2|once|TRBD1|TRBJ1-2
CASSAWAGTGFHGYTF
TGTGCCAGCAGTGCCTGGGCCGGGACAGGGTTTCATGGCTACACCTTC
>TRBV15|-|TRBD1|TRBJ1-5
CATSSTLGDRSLYSNQPQHF
TGTGCCACCAGCTCCACCCTTGGGGACAGGTCCCTTTATAGCAATCAGCCCCAGCATTTT
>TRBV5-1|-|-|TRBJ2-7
CASSFSWDEQYF
TGCGCCAGCAGCTTTTCATGGGACGAGCAGTACTTC
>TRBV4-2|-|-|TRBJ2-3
CASSLPGPTDTQYF
TGTGCCAGCAGCCTCCCGGGACCTACGGATACGCAGTATTTT
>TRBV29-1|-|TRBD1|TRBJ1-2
CSAEGTGPNYGYTF
TGCAGCGCCGAAGGGACAGGGCCTAACTATGGCTACACCTTC
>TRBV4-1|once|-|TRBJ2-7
CASSQEPPGTKASYEQYF
TGCGCCAGCAGCCAAGAACCGCCCGGGACAAAGGCCTCCTACGAGCAGTACTTC
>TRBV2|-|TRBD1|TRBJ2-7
CASDRGSGEQYF
TGTGCCAGCGACAGGGGTTCGGGCGAGCAGTACTTC
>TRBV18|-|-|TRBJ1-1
CASSVTGVTEAFF
TGTGCCAGCTCTGTCACGGGGGTCACTGAAGCTTTCTTT
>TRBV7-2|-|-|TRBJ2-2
CASRGRGERQGDTGELFF
TGTGCCAGCAGAGGGAGAGGGGAGCGCCAAGGGGACACCGGGGAGCTGTTTTTT
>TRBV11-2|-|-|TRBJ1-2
CASSVDRNYGYTF
TGTGCCAGCAGCGTCGACAGGAACTATGGCTACACCTTC
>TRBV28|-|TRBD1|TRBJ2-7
CASSDGTGKFYEQYF
TGTGCCAGCAGTGACGGGACAGGGAAATTCTACGAGCAGTACTTC
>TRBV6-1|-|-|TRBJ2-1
CASSEADGRGYNEQFF
TGTGCCAGCAGTGAAGCGGACGGTCGCGGATACAATGAGCAGTTCTTC
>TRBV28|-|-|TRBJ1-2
CASSPGPQSSFGTF
TGTGCCAGCAGTCCGGGGCCTCAATCCTCCTTTGGCACCTTC
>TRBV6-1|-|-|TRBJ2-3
CASSEPRTRQYF
TGTGCCAGCAGTGAACCCCGGACCCGGCAGTATTTT
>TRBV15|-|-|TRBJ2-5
CATSRATTPRVQETQYF
TGTGCCACCAGCAGAGCAACCACCCCTCGAGTCCAAGAGACCCAGTACTTC
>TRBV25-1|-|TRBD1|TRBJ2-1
CASSVTGTGSEQFF
TGTGCCAGCAGTGTAACCGGGACAGGGAGCGAGCAGTTCTTC
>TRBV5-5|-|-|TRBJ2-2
CASIGNVGQDSGELFF
TGTGCCAGCATTGGAAATGTTGGCCAGGACAGCGGGGAGCTGTTTTTT
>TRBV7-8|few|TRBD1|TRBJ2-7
CASSPTTGPYEQYF
TGTGCCAGCAGCCCTACGACAGGGCCCTACGAGCAGTACTTC
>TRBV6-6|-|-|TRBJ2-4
CASSYGPNIQYF
TGTGCCAGCAGTTACGGACCAAACATTCAGTACTTC
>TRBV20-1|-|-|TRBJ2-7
CSARNYEQYF
TGCAGTGCTCGCAACTACGAGCAGTACTTC
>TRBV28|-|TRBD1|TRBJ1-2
CASSLGQGISGYTF
TGTGCCAGCAGCTTGGGACAGGGAATTAGTGGCTACACCTTC
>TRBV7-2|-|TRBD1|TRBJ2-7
CASSLDGTASYEQYF
TGTGCCAGCAGCTTAGATGGGACAGCGTCCTACGAGCAGTACTTC
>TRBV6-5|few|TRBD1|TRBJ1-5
CASSLGTADQPQHF
TGTGCCAGCAGTCTGGGGACAGCCGATCAGCCCCAGCATTTT
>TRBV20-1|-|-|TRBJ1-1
CSAPGDTEAFF
TGCAGTGCCCCGGGGGACACTGAAGCTTTCTTT
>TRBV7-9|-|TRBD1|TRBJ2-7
CASSGTGSSYEQYF
TGTGCCAGCAGCGGGACAGGGAGCTCCTACGAGCAGTACTTC
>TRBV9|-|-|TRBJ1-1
CASSVEEGTEAFF
TGTGCCAGCAGCGTAGAAGAGGGGACTGAAGCTTTCTTT